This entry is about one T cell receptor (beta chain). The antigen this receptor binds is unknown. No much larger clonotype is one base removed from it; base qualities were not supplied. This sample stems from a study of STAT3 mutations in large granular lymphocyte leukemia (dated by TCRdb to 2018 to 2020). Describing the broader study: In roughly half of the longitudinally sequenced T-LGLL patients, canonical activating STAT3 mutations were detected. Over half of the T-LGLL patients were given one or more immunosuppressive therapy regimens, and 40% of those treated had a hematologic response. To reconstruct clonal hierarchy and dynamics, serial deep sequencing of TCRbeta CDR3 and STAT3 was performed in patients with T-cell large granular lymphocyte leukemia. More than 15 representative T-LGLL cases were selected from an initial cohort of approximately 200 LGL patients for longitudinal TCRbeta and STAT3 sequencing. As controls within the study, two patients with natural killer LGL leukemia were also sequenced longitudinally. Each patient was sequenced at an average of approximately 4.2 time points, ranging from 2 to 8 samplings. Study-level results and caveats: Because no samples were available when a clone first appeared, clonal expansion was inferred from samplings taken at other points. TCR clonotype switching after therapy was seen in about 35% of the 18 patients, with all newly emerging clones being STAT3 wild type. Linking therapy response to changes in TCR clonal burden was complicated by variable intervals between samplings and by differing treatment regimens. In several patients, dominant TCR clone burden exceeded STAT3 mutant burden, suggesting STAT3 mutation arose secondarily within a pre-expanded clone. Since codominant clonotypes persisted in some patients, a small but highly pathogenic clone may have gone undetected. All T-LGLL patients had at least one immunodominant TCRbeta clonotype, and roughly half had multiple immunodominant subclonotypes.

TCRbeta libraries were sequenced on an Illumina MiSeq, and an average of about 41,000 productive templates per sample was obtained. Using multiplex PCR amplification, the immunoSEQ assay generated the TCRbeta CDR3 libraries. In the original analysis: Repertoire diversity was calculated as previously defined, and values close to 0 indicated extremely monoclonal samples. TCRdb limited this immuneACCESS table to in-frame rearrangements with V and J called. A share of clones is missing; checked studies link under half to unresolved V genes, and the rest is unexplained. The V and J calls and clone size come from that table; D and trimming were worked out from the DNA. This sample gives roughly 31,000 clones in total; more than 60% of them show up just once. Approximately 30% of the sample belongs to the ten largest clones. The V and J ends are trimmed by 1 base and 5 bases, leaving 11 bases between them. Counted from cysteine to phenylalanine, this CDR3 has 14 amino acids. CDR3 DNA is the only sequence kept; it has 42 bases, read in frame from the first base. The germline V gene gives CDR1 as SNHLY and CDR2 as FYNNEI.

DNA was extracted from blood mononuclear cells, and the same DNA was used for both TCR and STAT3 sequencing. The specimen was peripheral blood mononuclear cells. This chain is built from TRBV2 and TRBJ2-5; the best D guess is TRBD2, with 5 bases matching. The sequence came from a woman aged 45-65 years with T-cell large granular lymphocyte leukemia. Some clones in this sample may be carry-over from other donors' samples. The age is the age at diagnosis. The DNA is TGTGCCAGCAGTGAAGTGATAGCGCGTGAGACCCAGTACTTC. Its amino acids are CASSEVIARETQYF.